This T cell receptor beta chain was identified in a study of human T cells and chemical hapten exposure. The time point is: patch test 2, 6 weeks after DPC sensitization. The treatment is: therapeutic diphenylcyclopropenone sensitization with weekly scalp DPC. Samples of blood were obtained prior to the application of each patch test. It was the library that attached unique molecular identifiers to individual cDNA molecules. Using its own MiXCR run on the RACE reads, TCRdb lists one record per CDR3 protein. The sample has tens of thousands of distinct CDR3 sequences, approximately 9% seen once; the top ten hold over 14%. Germline loops: CDR1 SGHDT, CDR2 YYEEEE. V lost 4 bases and J lost 7; bases outside the gene matches: 11. CDR3 length: 16 amino acids. This clonotype was counted many times. The antigen remains unidentified. Findings of the study overall: Among TCRs, those above 1 in 1000 frequency were unaffected by DPC sensitization. Patch test score was positively correlated with the counts of TCRs that had expanded at PT1.

The chain is built from TRBV5-6 and TRBJ1-5; 10 bases fit TRBD1. The sequences come from whole blood, collected in connection with sensitization to the hapten diphenylcyclopropenone (DPC). The source of this sequence is a middle-aged woman with alopecia areata. Some clones in this sample may be carry-over from other donors' samples. The CDR3 sequence: CASSGWTGGNYQPQHF. CDR3 coding DNA: TGTGCCAGCAGCGGGTGGACAGGGGGTAATTACCAGCCCCAGCATTTT.